This T cell receptor beta chain was retrieved from a study of CD8+CD57+ T cells in acquired aplastic anemia. Study-wide context: Sorted CD4+ and CD8+ cell DNA averaged around 3 ug.

Genomic DNA templated the TCR beta VDJ and CDR3 profiling. TCRdb analysed the reads with MiXCR anew, one entry per CDR3 protein. This table holds hundreds of thousands of distinct CDR3 sequences, approximately 58% found once. The patients chosen for sequencing had shown expansion of CD8+CD57+ cells (detected by flow cytometry). The CDR3 extends over 17 amino acids. V was pared by 3 bases and J by 7 bases, with 19 bases between. Per the germline V gene, CDR1 is LNHDA and CDR2 is SQIVND (reference sequence). The specimen was sorted CD4+, CD8+, or CD8+CD57+ T cells (not recorded which) from PBMCs. The V and J genes are TRBV19 and TRBJ1-6, with no clear D. The receptor comes from a human donor with aplastic anemia. CDR3 loop: CASSMAMAGTRNSPLHF. CDR3 DNA sequence: TGTGCCAGTAGTATGGCTATGGCGGGCACGCGGAATTCACCCCTCCACTTT.